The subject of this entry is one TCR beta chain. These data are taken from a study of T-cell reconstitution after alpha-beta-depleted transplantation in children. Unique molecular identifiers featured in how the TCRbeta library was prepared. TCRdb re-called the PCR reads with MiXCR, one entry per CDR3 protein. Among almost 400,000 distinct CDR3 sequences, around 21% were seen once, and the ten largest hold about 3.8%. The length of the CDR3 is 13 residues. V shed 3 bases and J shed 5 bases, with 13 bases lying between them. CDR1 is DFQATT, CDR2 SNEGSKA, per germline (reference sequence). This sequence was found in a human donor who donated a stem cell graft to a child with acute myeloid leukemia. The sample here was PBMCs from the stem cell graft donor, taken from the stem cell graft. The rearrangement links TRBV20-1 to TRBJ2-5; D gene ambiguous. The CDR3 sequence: CSARTDTRETQYF. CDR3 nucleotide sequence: TGCAGTGCTAGGACTGATACCCGTGAGACCCAGTACTTC.